A single sample is the source of the 18 T cell receptor beta chains below, sequenced in a study of shared clonotypes between healthy human individuals. Terminally differentiated effector memory CD45RA+ cells were excluded by CCR7 positive selection of CD45RO-negative cells. The repertoire was sequenced with immunoSEQ multiplex PCR; TCRdb's copy has only in-frame clones and lacks some. This table holds about 2.1 million clones, roughly 95% found once. Source material: naive CD8+ T cells from PBMCs. All receptors come from a young man in good health. Some clones in this sample may be carry-over from other donors' samples.

J is TRBJ2-5 and V is TRBV7-2; D is uncertain. Germline-derived CDR1 and CDR2 are SGHTA and FQGNSA. This CDR3 is 14 amino acids long. V was cut by 1 base and J by 2 bases, with 8 bases left in between. CDR3 sequence (DNA): TGTGCCAGCAGCTTAGTATCGGGTCAAGAGACCCAGTACTTC. The encoded protein is CASSLVSGQETQYF.

This chain links TRBV11-2 with TRBJ1-1; 8 bases map to TRBD1. The ends lost 1 base at V and 0 bases at J; junction bases unmatched: 4. The CDR3 is 16 residues long. CDR1 and CDR2 (germline): SGHAT, FQNNGV. CDR3 protein: CASSLGTGLMNTEAFF. CDR3 DNA: TGTGCCAGCAGCTTAGGGACAGGGCTTATGAACACTGAAGCTTTCTTT.

Only one count was recorded for this clone. This sequence joins TRBV7-2 and TRBJ2-7, with D possibly matching TRBD2 (5 bases). Germline V gene data show CDR1 as SGHTA and CDR2 as FQGNSA. The CDR3 sequence is 14 residues long. V was trimmed by 1 base and J by 6 bases, leaving 13 bases between them. The CDR3 DNA follows: TGTGCCAGCAGCTTAGTAATGAGGGCAGCCGAGCAGTACTTC. Translation: CASSLVMRAAEQYF.

Written as DNA, the CDR3 is TGTGCCAGTAGCATCCGGGCCCTCCGAGACACTGAAGCTTTCTTT. Amino acids: CASSIRALRDTEAFF. The chain is built from TRBV19 and TRBJ1-1; D is uncertain. V dropped 6 bases and J dropped 3 bases, with 17 bases sitting between them. The CDR3 totals 15 residues. Germline V CDR1 and CDR2: LNHDA, SQIVND (reference sequence). Looking up the rest from reference TRBV19 and TRBJ1-1 gives the full variable domain: DGGITQSPKYLFRKEGQNVTLSCEQNLNHDAMYWYRQDPGQGLRLIYYSQIVNDFQKGDIAEGYSVSREKKESFPLTVTSAQKNPTAFYLCASSIRALRDTEAFFGQGTRLTVV.

The chain combines TRBV6-6 with TRBJ2-7; D ambiguous. The CDR3 covers 10 residues. Germline V lookup: CDR1 MNHNY, CDR2 SVGAGI (reference sequence). V was trimmed by 8 bases and J by 4 bases, leaving 6 bases between them. CDR3 bases: TGTGCCAGCGGCCAATACGAGCAGTACTTC. It translates to CASGQYEQYF.

As concerns this clone: The same CDR3 is also encoded by other DNA sequences in this sample. The chain has TRBV9 and TRBJ2-7; D is unclear. CDR3 size: 13 residues. Trimming cost V 0 bases and J 0 bases, with 4 bases left between them. CDR1 is SGDLS and CDR2 is YYNGEE in the germline V gene. CDR3 bases: TGTGCCAGCAGCGTAGGGGTCTCCTACGAGCAGTACTTC. It yields the protein CASSVGVSYEQYF.

The chain is built from TRBV7-2 and TRBJ2-1; 8 bases line up with TRBD1. The length of the CDR3 is 15 residues. V shed 5 bases and J 5 bases; nucleotides not matched to a gene: 8. The germline V gene encodes CDR1 SGHTA and CDR2 FQGNSA. CDR3 protein: CASSPTGDVDNEQFF. Here the CDR3 DNA reads TGTGCCAGCAGCCCGACAGGGGACGTGGACAATGAGCAGTTCTTC.

V and J are TRBV11-2 and TRBJ2-4; D perhaps matches TRBD1 (5 bases). The germline CDR1 and CDR2 sequences are SGHAT and FQNNGV. The V gene lost 2 bases and the J gene lost 5 bases, with 13 bases spanning the gap. The CDR3 has 15 residues. The CDR3 loop is CASSLLSRGENIQYF. The CDR3 region has the DNA TGTGCCAGCAGCTTATTGTCAAGGGGCGAAAACATTCAGTACTTC.

The gene calls are TRBV13 and TRBJ2-3; TRBD2 matches 11 bases. The CDR3 is 20 amino acids. Germline assignment: CDR1 PRHDT and CDR2 FYEKMQ (reference sequence). Trimming took 5 bases from V and 0 from J; bases not matched to a gene: 16. The CDR3 nucleotides are TGTGCCAGCAGCCCCTTGGGACTAGCGGACATGGACGTAAGCACAGATACGCAGTATTTT. Translating gives CASSPLGLADMDVSTDTQYF.

With respect to this clone: The same CDR3 arises from other DNA sequences in this sample as well. The V gene is TRBV5-1, the J gene TRBJ2-7; 10 bases align to TRBD1. Trimming removed 2 bases from V and 4 bases from J; junction bases left unmatched: 3. Per the germline V gene, CDR1 is SGHRS and CDR2 is YFSETQ. The CDR3 extends over 14 amino acids. The CDR3 DNA reads TGCGCCAGCAGCTTTCGGGACAGGGGTTACGAGCAGTACTTC. This encodes CASSFRDRGYEQYF.

This clone occurred a few times. This rearrangement joins TRBV6-1 to TRBJ1-5, with 10 positions matching TRBD1. The CDR3 is 16 amino acids. Germline assignment: CDR1 MNHNS and CDR2 SASEGT. V gave up 2 bases and J gave up 9 bases; unmatched junction bases: 10. This chain's CDR3 is CASSEFWGTGVGPQHF. In DNA form, the CDR3 reads TGTGCCAGCAGTGAATTTTGGGGGACAGGGGTCGGGCCCCAGCATTTT.

The CDR3 here is CASSFGQAWGGETQYF. The CDR3 nucleotides read TGTGCCAGCAGTTTTGGTCAGGCGTGGGGGGGAGAGACCCAGTACTTC. The V gene is TRBV28, the J gene TRBJ2-5; 7 bases are shared with TRBD2. The CDR3 covers 16 residues. The germline gives CDR1 MDHEN, CDR2 SYDVKM. After removal of 3 bases from V and 4 bases from J, the junction contained 11 bases not matched to a gene.

V and J are TRBV10-3 and TRBJ1-1; D remains ambiguous. The CDR3 length is 12 residues. Germline-derived CDR1 and CDR2 are ENHRY and SYGVKD. Trimming left V 10 bases short and J 1 base short, with 10 bases between. The CDR3 DNA follows: TGTGCCACTAGGACGGGGAACACTGAAGCTTTCTTT. It is translated as CATRTGNTEAFF.

The chain's CDR3 is CASSEFRTSGVYEQYF. The CDR3 DNA reads as TGTGCCAGCAGTGAATTTAGGACTAGCGGGGTCTACGAGCAGTACTTC. V usage is TRBV6-1 and J usage is TRBJ2-7; TRBD2 aligns across 12 bases. CDR1 is MNHNS, CDR2 SASEGT, per germline. V was pared by 2 bases and J by 3 bases, with 5 bases of the junction left unmatched. The CDR3 totals 16 residues.

J is TRBJ2-5 and V is TRBV7-9, with a possible D match to TRBD1 (5 bases). The V end was cut by 5 bases, the J end by 5 bases, with 18 bases between. CDR1 SEHNR and CDR2 FQNEAQ come from the germline V gene (reference sequence). The CDR3 is 15 amino acids. The CDR3 spells CASSPKDAGFETQYF. The CDR3 DNA reads as TGTGCCAGCAGCCCGAAAGACGCAGGGTTCGAGACCCAGTACTTC.

This clone was detected once. The chain uses TRBV7-9 and TRBJ2-1; a possible D gene is TRBD1 (5 bases). The CDR3 runs 13 residues. The germline V gene has CDR1 SEHNR and CDR2 FQNEAQ (reference sequence). Trimming took off 6 bases at V and 12 bases at J, with 18 bases between the two ends. CDR3 DNA sequence: TGTGCCAGCAGGACCGCTCCGACAGAAGTGCAGTTCTTC. Translation: CASRTAPTEVQFF.

The chain joins TRBV29-1 to TRBJ2-2, with D possibly matching TRBD1 (5 bases). In germline, CDR1 is SQVTM, CDR2 ANQGSEA. There are 14 residues in the CDR3. The V and J ends lost 6 bases and 4 bases respectively, with 15 bases between them. The CDR3 reads CSVVGYRTTGELFF. The DNA for the CDR3 is TGCAGCGTGGTGGGGTACAGGACCACCGGGGAGCTGTTTTTT.

CDR3 in amino acids: CASSLGSREAFF. In DNA, the CDR3 is TGTGCCAGCAGTTTAGGCAGCCGTGAAGCTTTCTTT. The J gene is TRBJ1-1, the V gene TRBV28; D gene uncertain. Trimming shortened V by 2 bases and J by 7 bases, and 8 bases separated the two germline ends. This CDR3 has 12 residues. Germline V gene data show CDR1 as MDHEN and CDR2 as SYDVKM.